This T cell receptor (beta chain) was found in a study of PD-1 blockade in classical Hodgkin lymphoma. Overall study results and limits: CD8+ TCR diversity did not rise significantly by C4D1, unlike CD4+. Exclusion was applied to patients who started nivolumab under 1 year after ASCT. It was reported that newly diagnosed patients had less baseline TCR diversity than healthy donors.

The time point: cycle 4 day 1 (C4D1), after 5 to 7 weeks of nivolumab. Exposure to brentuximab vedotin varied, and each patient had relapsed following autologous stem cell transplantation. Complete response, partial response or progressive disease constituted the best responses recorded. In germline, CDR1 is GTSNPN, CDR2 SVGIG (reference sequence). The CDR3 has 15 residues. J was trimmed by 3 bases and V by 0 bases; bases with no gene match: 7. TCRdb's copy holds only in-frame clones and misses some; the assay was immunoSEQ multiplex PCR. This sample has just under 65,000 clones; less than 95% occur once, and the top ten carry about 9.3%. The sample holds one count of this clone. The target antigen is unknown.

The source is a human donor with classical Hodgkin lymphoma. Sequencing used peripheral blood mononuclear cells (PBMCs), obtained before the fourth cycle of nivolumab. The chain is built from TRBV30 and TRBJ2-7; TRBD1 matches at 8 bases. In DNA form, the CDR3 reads TGTGCCTGGAGTGTACAGGGGGTTACAGGCTACGAGCAGTACTTC. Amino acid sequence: CAWSVQGVTGYEQYF. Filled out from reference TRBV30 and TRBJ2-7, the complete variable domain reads SQTIHQWPATLVQPVGSPLSLECTVEGTSNPNLYWYRQAAGRGLQLLFYSVGIGQISSEVPQNLSASRPQDRQFILSSKKLLLSDSGFYLCAWSVQGVTGYEQYFGPGTRLTVT.